The rows below give T cell receptor beta chains drawn from one sample of a study of blood T cell repertoires in COVID-19. Generated by immunoSEQ multiplex PCR, the TCRdb table keeps only in-frame clones and is missing some. Here the sample spans about 240,000 clones, 75% to 90% being singletons. The sample comprised PBMCs or T cells enriched from blood (not recorded which). These receptors originate from a woman between 35 and 50 years old with acute COVID-19. Both conserved end residues are part of each CDR3. The D gene is left open where the match is weak. For some rows the clone size is stated as once, few or many, or as a class when expanded; others skip it.

v_call: TRBV5-1; d_call: TRBD1; clone_size: NA; j_call: TRBJ2-7; cdr3_aa: CASSLPRDSLYEQYF; cdr3_nt: TGCGCCAGCAGCCTACCCCGGGACAGCCTTTACGAGCAGTACTTC
v_call: TRBV6-5; d_call: NA; clone_size: once; j_call: TRBJ2-3; cdr3_aa: CASSYDSVVTQYF; cdr3_nt: TGTGCCAGCAGTTACGACTCCGTGGTTACGCAGTATTTT
v_call: TRBV7-3; d_call: TRBD2; clone_size: NA; j_call: TRBJ2-1; cdr3_aa: CASSPRTSGSYEQFF; cdr3_nt: TGTGCCAGCAGCCCACGGACTAGCGGGAGCTATGAGCAGTTCTTC
v_call: TRBV24-1; d_call: TRBD2; clone_size: NA; j_call: TRBJ2-1; cdr3_aa: CATSDNSGRSYNEQFF; cdr3_nt: TGTGCCACCAGTGATAATAGCGGGAGAAGTTACAATGAGCAGTTCTTC
v_call: TRBV18; d_call: NA; clone_size: NA; j_call: TRBJ1-3; cdr3_aa: CASSGGFSGNTIYF; cdr3_nt: TGTGCCAGCTCAGGGGGGTTCTCTGGAAACACCATATATTTT
v_call: TRBV5-8; d_call: TRBD1; clone_size: NA; j_call: TRBJ1-2; cdr3_aa: CASSLGQGANYGYTF; cdr3_nt: TGTGCCAGCAGCTTGGGACAGGGGGCTAACTATGGCTACACCTTC
v_call: TRBV9; d_call: NA; clone_size: NA; j_call: TRBJ1-1; cdr3_aa: CASSVQGGNTEAFF; cdr3_nt: TGTGCCAGCAGCGTCCAGGGCGGGAACACTGAAGCTTTCTTT
v_call: TRBV23-1; d_call: TRBD1; clone_size: NA; j_call: TRBJ1-4; cdr3_aa: CARPRTGTNEKLFF; cdr3_nt: TGCGCCAGGCCGAGGACAGGTACTAATGAAAAACTGTTTTTT
v_call: TRBV19; d_call: NA; clone_size: NA; j_call: TRBJ2-1; cdr3_aa: CASSMIGEIYNEQFF; cdr3_nt: TGTGCCAGTAGTATGATTGGTGAGATTTACAATGAGCAGTTCTTC
v_call: TRBV19; d_call: NA; clone_size: few; j_call: TRBJ1-5; cdr3_aa: CASSILQQPQHF; cdr3_nt: TGTGCCAGTAGTATTCTTCAGCAGCCCCAGCATTTT